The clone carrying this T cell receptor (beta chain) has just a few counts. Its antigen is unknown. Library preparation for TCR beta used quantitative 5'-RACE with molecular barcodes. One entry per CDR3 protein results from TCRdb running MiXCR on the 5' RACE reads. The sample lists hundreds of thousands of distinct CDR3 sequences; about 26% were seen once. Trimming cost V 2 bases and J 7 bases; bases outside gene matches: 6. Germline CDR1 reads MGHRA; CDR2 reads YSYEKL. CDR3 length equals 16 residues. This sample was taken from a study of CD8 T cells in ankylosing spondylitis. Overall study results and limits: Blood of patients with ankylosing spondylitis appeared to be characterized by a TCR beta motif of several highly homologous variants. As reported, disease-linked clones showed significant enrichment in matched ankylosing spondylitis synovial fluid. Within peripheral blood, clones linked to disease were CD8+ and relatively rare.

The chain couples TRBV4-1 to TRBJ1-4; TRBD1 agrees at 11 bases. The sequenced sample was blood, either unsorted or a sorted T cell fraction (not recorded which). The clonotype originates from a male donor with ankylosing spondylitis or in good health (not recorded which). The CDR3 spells CASSQSPGQGVEKLFF. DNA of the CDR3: TGCGCCAGCAGCCAATCCCCGGGACAGGGGGTTGAAAAACTGTTTTTT.